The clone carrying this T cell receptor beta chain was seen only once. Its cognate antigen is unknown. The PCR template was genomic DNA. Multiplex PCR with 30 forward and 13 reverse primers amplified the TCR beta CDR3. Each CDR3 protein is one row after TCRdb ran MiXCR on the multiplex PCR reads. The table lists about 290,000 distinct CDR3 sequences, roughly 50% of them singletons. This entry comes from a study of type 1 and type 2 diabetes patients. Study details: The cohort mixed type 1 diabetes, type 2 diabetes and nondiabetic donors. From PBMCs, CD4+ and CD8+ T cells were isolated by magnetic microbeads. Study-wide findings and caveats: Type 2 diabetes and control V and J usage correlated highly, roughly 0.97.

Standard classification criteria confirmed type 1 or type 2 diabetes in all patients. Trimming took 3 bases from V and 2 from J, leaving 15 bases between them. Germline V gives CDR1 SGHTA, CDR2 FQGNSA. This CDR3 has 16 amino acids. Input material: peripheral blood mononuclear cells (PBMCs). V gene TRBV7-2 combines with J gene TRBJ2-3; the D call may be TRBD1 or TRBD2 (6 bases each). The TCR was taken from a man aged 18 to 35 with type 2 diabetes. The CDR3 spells CASSLGGSFITDTQYF. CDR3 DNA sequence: TGTGCCAGCAGCTTGGGGGGCAGTTTTATCACAGATACGCAGTATTTT.